The sequence of this TCR beta chain was determined in a study of T cells after yellow fever vaccination. Findings and limits, study-wide: By day 5 rather than day 15, the secondary response had peaked, though it was weaker.

This clonotype was seen a handful of times. TCRdb processed the 5' RACE reads anew with MiXCR; each CDR3 protein has one entry. The table includes tens of thousands of distinct CDR3 sequences, 6.5% to 8% detected once. The TCR comes from a man aged 18 to 29 who received the YFV17D yellow fever vaccine. Sequenced here: PBMCs, either bulk or a sorted T-cell subset (CD4+, CD8+, memory, or dextramer-sorted; not recorded which), sampled on the day of the first yellow fever vaccination.

CDR3 sequence: CASSLGDGSSYNEQFF. As DNA, the CDR3 is TGCGCCAGCAGCTTGGGGGACGGGAGCTCCTACAATGAGCAGTTCTTC. The rearrangement joins TRBV5-1 to TRBJ2-1; the D gene is possibly TRBD2 (6 bases). There are 16 residues in the CDR3. V was shortened by 0 bases and J by 0 bases, with 10 bases between the two germline ends. Germline V lookup: CDR1 SGHRS, CDR2 YFSETQ.